This T cell receptor beta chain was captured in a study of T cell responses to AZD1222 COVID-19 vaccine. The wider study: Second doses were pooled across both intervals (about 4 or about 12 weeks). Points from the study as a whole: Donors were largely white British and mainly female; clonal diversity was possibly underestimated. Spike regions recognized by vaccine-associated CD4 TCRs spanned the protein, led by 160-218 and 743-854. Baseline testing showed seropositivity in only a handful of AZD1222 recipients.

CDR3 length equals 13 residues. The V gene end was trimmed by 6 bases and the J gene end by 7 bases; junction bases not matched to a gene: 8. About this clone itself: Its antigen is undetermined.

Sequencing was performed with immunoSEQ multiplex PCR; in TCRdb, only in-frame clones are kept and a portion is missing. Of tens of thousands of clones listed, more than 70% are singletons. The sequence derives from an adult in good health. Here the sequenced sample was peripheral blood, taken on day 0 of AZD1222 vaccination. V gene TRBV12-3 or TRBV12-4 combines with J gene TRBJ1-2, with 7 bases matching TRBD1. The CDR3 nucleotides read TGTGCCAGCAGGCGACAGGGTCGGGTTGGCTACACCTTC. Translated, it gives CASRRQGRVGYTF.